What follows describes a single T cell receptor (beta chain). TCRdb called the PCR reads again in MiXCR, with one record for every CDR3 protein. This table holds 20,000 to 25,000 distinct CDR3 sequences, approximately 34% found once. This entry comes from a study of tumor-infiltrating lymphocytes in oesophageal squamous cell carcinoma. Germline lookup yields CDR1 MDHEN and CDR2 SYDVKM. Trimming removed 4 bases from V and 6 bases from J; junction bases left unmatched: 9. The CDR3 length is 15 residues. The V and J genes are TRBV28 and TRBJ1-2; 9 bases align to TRBD1. The TCR originated in a female donor with esophageal squamous cell carcinoma. Source material: esophageal tumor tissue. CDR3 amino acids: CASSSYRGLVDGYTF. For the CDR3, the DNA is TGTGCCAGCAGTTCGTACAGGGGGCTAGTGGATGGCTACACCTTC.